The entry below describes one T cell receptor (beta chain). Its antigen is undetermined. This specimen belongs to a study of cytomegalovirus exposure and HLA in healthy donors. Study findings and constraints: A list of 164 TCR beta chains associated with cytomegalovirus was given.

The CDR3 loop spans 19 amino acids. V shed 1 base, J shed 0 bases, and the junction held 11 bases outside the gene matches. CDR1 MNHNS and CDR2 SASEGT come from the germline V gene. The PCR employed 60 Vbeta primers together with 13 Jbeta primers. Libraries were prepared by immunoSEQ multiplex PCR; TCRdb keeps only in-frame clonotypes and omits some of them. The sample spans some 60,000 clones; the ten largest clones claim more than 5%. Donors consisted of healthy bone marrow donors. This TCR came from a man aged 25 to 40 in good health and CMV-seropositive. The V and J genes are TRBV6-1 and TRBJ1-4, with 7 bases lining up with TRBD1. The sample consisted of PBMCs. CDR3 DNA sequence: TGTGCCAGCAGTGAAGTCAGTTGGGGGCAGGGGGCAACTAATGAAAAACTGTTTTTT. Encoded protein: CASSEVSWGQGATNEKLFF.